The rows below give T cell receptor beta chains drawn from one sample of a study of cytomegalovirus exposure and HLA in healthy donors. Sequencing used immunoSEQ multiplex PCR; TCRdb keeps in-frame clones, though not all of them. The sample table includes some 31,000 clones. Sample: PBMCs. These receptors originate from a woman aged 40 to 50 in good health and CMV-seropositive. Both conserved end residues are part of each CDR3. A D gene is named only where the DNA matches it firmly.

j_gene | d_gene | v_gene | CDR3aa | CDR3nt
TRBJ1-1 | TRBD1 | TRBV18 | CASSPPGTVSTEAFF | TGTGCCAGCTCACCACCCGGGACAGTTAGCACTGAAGCTTTCTTT
TRBJ2-5 | . | TRBV28 | CASLLPPGTQYF | TGTGCCAGTCTCTTGCCTCCAGGGACCCAGTACTTC
TRBJ2-1 | . | TRBV7-8 | CASSPRDDNEQFF | TGTGCCAGCAGCCCCCGGGATGACAATGAGCAGTTCTTC
TRBJ1-2 | . | TRBV9 | CASSGPTGFGYTF | TGTGCCAGCAGCGGTCCAACAGGGTTTGGCTACACCTTC
TRBJ2-2 | . | TRBV5-4 | CASSGGANTGELFF | TGTGCCAGCAGCGGCGGAGCGAACACCGGGGAGCTGTTTTTT
TRBJ1-2 | TRBD1 | TRBV2 | CASNPDRGDYGYTF | TGTGCCAGCAACCCCGACAGGGGAGACTATGGCTACACCTTC
TRBJ1-2 | . | TRBV6-4 | CASSTGVGGGYTF | TGTGCCAGCAGCACCGGGGTCGGGGGAGGCTACACCTTC
TRBJ2-7 | . | TRBV4-1 | CASSQDRWKADDSSYEQYF | TGCGCCAGCAGCCAAGATCGCTGGAAGGCGGATGATAGCTCCTACGAGCAGTACTTC
TRBJ1-2 | . | TRBV7-9 | CASSLELVYGYTF | TGTGCCAGCAGCTTAGAGCTAGTCTATGGCTACACCTTC
TRBJ2-3 | TRBD2 | TRBV9 | CASSVGAGGPGDTQYF | TGTGCCAGCAGCGTAGGGGCGGGAGGGCCCGGAGATACGCAGTATTTT
TRBJ2-3 | . | TRBV6-5 | CANSYGQFTDTQYF | TGTGCCAACAGTTACGGGCAGTTCACAGATACGCAGTATTTT
TRBJ2-5 | . | TRBV7-6 | CASSLAQGLTQYF | TGTGCCAGCAGCTTAGCCCAGGGACTGACCCAGTACTTC
TRBJ1-2 | . | TRBV18 | CASSPLGQDLYTF | TGTGCCAGCTCACCATTAGGACAAGACTTATACACCTTC
TRBJ2-3 | TRBD2 | TRBV2 | CASSKQDMTSQTDTQYF | TGTGCCAGCAGTAAACAAGACATGACTAGCCAAACAGATACGCAGTATTTT
TRBJ1-1 | . | TRBV9 | CASSVEAFTGYGNTEAFF | TGTGCCAGCAGCGTAGAGGCCTTTACAGGGTACGGGAACACTGAAGCTTTCTTT
TRBJ2-7 | TRBD2 | TRBV6-5 | CASSYGTTYEQYF | TGTGCCAGCAGTTATGGGACTACCTACGAGCAGTACTTC
TRBJ2-5 | TRBD2 | TRBV7-9 | CASSLGAGGPGETQYF | TGTGCCAGCAGCTTGGGAGCGGGAGGGCCCGGAGAGACCCAGTACTTC
TRBJ2-5 | . | TRBV20-1 | CSASFQETQYF | TGCAGTGCCAGTTTCCAAGAGACCCAGTACTTC
TRBJ1-1 | TRBD1 | TRBV7-9 | CASSPDRGDGTEAFF | TGTGCCAGCAGCCCCGACAGGGGGGATGGCACTGAAGCTTTCTTT
TRBJ1-1 | TRBD1 | TRBV5-1 | CASSLYPGQGAQFF | TGCGCCAGCAGCTTGTACCCGGGACAGGGGGCTCAATTCTTT
TRBJ2-7 | . | TRBV7-9 | CASVMGDSYEQYF | TGTGCCAGCGTAATGGGCGACTCCTACGAGCAGTACTTC
TRBJ2-3 | . | TRBV4-1 | CASSQGFRGSSTDTQYF | TGCGCCAGCAGCCAAGGCTTCAGGGGCTCTAGCACAGATACGCAGTATTTT
TRBJ2-3 | . | TRBV5-6 | CASSRSGLWAQYF | TGTGCCAGCAGCCGCTCAGGGTTGTGGGCGCAGTATTTT
TRBJ2-1 | . | TRBV2 | CASAASPYNEQFF | TGTGCCAGCGCAGCGTCTCCCTACAATGAGCAGTTCTTC
TRBJ2-1 | . | TRBV30 | CAWRRPGDKQFF | TGTGCCTGGAGACGACCGGGAGACAAGCAGTTCTTC
TRBJ2-7 | TRBD1 | TRBV4-2 | CASSLARGGQGAYEQYF | TGTGCCAGCAGCCTCGCGAGGGGAGGACAGGGTGCGTACGAGCAGTACTTC
TRBJ2-7 | TRBD2 | TRBV5-6 | CASSFLAGNGEQYF | TGTGCCAGCAGCTTCCTAGCGGGAAATGGCGAGCAGTACTTC
TRBJ1-1 | . | TRBV30 | CAWSDTGLDTEAFF | TGTGCCTGGAGTGACACAGGGTTGGATACTGAAGCTTTCTTT
TRBJ1-1 | . | TRBV18 | CASSGQPMNTEAFF | TGTGCCAGCTCGGGACAACCGATGAACACTGAAGCTTTCTTT
TRBJ2-2 | TRBD2 | TRBV28 | CASSRTSEYTGELFF | TGTGCCAGCAGTAGGACTAGCGAGTACACCGGGGAGCTGTTTTTT
TRBJ2-1 | TRBD2 | TRBV5-1 | CASTVSGLAGVNEQFF | TGCGCCAGCACGGTCTCCGGACTAGCGGGAGTCAATGAGCAGTTCTTC
TRBJ1-1 | TRBD1 | TRBV5-1 | CASSLDRGGTEAFF | TGCGCCAGCAGCTTGGACAGGGGAGGCACTGAAGCTTTCTTT
TRBJ2-7 | TRBD1 | TRBV6-5 | CASSRTGTGSYEQYF | TGTGCCAGCAGCCGCACCGGGACAGGGTCCTACGAGCAGTACTTC
TRBJ2-3 | . | TRBV7-3 | CASSFLGSLTDTQYF | TGTGCCAGCAGCTTTCTGGGCAGCCTCACAGATACGCAGTATTTT
TRBJ2-7 | . | TRBV9 | CARGAHAYEQYF | TGTGCCAGAGGAGCGCACGCCTACGAGCAGTACTTC
TRBJ2-7 | TRBD2 | TRBV7-2 | CASSEGLAVSYEQYF | TGTGCCAGCAGCGAAGGACTAGCGGTATCCTACGAGCAGTACTTC
TRBJ2-6 | . | TRBV6-1 | CASSRRVAGANVLTF | TGTGCCAGCAGTCGCAGGGTAGCTGGGGCCAACGTCCTGACTTTC
TRBJ2-3 | TRBD2 | TRBV9 | CASSVGGGDTQYF | TGTGCCAGCAGCGTCGGGGGAGGGGATACGCAGTATTTT
TRBJ2-7 | . | TRBV30 | CAWSGKGGSDEQYF | TGTGCCTGGAGTGGGAAGGGGGGGTCTGACGAGCAGTACTTC
TRBJ2-7 | TRBD1 | TRBV4-3 | CASSPGQGTVEQYF | TGCGCCAGCAGCCCGGGACAGGGAACGGTCGAGCAGTACTTC
TRBJ1-3 | . | TRBV6-6 | CASKGSTVSSGNTIYF | TGTGCCAGCAAGGGGTCGACAGTGAGCTCTGGAAACACCATATATTTT
TRBJ2-3 | TRBD2 | TRBV2 | CASKTSSTDTQYF | TGTGCCAGCAAGACTAGCAGCACAGATACGCAGTATTTT
TRBJ2-3 | TRBD1 | TRBV6-5 | CASRTYRGRADTQYF | TGTGCCAGCAGAACATACAGGGGGCGGGCAGATACGCAGTATTTT
TRBJ2-5 | . | TRBV29-1 | CSVERETQYF | TGCAGCGTTGAGCGGGAGACCCAGTACTTC
TRBJ2-7 | . | TRBV27 | CASNYGYEQYF | TGTGCCAGCAACTACGGCTACGAGCAGTACTTC
TRBJ2-7 | TRBD2 | TRBV9 | CASSVGGGFSGDYEQYF | TGTGCCAGCAGCGTAGGCGGGGGGTTTAGCGGAGACTACGAGCAGTACTTC
TRBJ1-4 | . | TRBV5-1 | CASSSQSTNEKLFF | TGCGCCAGCAGCTCACAGTCGACTAATGAAAAACTGTTTTTT
TRBJ1-2 | . | TRBV29-1 | CSVKTEKNYGYTF | TGCAGCGTTAAGACAGAGAAAAACTATGGCTACACCTTC
TRBJ2-1 | . | TRBV6-5 | CASSQRRGGGDEQFF | TGTGCCAGCAGCCAACGACGAGGGGGGGGCGATGAGCAGTTCTTC
TRBJ2-7 | TRBD1 | TRBV5-1 | CASSNRTGGVREQYF | TGCGCCAGCAGCAATAGGACAGGAGGAGTACGCGAGCAGTACTTC